These T cell receptor beta chains were read from a single sample in a study of CD8+ T cells in alopecia areata. Sequencing used immunoSEQ multiplex PCR; TCRdb keeps in-frame clones, though not all of them. The sample consists of nearly 110,000 clones, roughly 84% of them appearing once. This sample comprised CD8+ T cells sorted from blood, obtained at week 24, from a patient treated with tofacitinib. All receptors derive from a human donor with alopecia areata. The CDR3 runs from the conserved cysteine through the conserved F or W.

V gene: TRBV4-1; CDR3 protein: CASSQILAATYEQYF
V gene: TRBV29-1; CDR3 protein: CSVLRGSTDTQYF
V gene: TRBV7-9; CDR3 protein: CASSLEAGVNTEAFF
V gene: TRBV19; CDR3 protein: CASCVGQHSGNTIYF
V gene: TRBV7-9; CDR3 protein: CASSLPIGTEAFF
V gene: TRBV9; CDR3 protein: CASSDRQNTEAFF
V gene: TRBV2; CDR3 protein: CASTGHEISGANVLTF
V gene: TRBV7-2; CDR3 protein: CASSLPGQPYGYTF
V gene: TRBV6-5; CDR3 protein: CASSQETGIEEKLFF
V gene: TRBV5-1; CDR3 protein: CASSGGLISGGDEQFF
V gene: TRBV7-9; CDR3 protein: CASSPRQTQETQYF
V gene: TRBV25-1; CDR3 protein: CASAKVGVSEQFF
V gene: TRBV5-5; CDR3 protein: CASSLGWRTEAFF
V gene: TRBV27; CDR3 protein: CASSLSGADNEQFF
V gene: TRBV5-6; CDR3 protein: CASSLDRVTNYGYTF
V gene: TRBV21-1; CDR3 protein: CASLGQLSSYNSPLHF
V gene: TRBV7-9; CDR3 protein: CASSPDRSSSYEQYF